The rows below give T cell receptor beta chains drawn from one sample of a study of CD8+ T cells in alopecia areata. Only in-frame clones appear in the TCRdb table, and some are missing; sequencing was by immunoSEQ multiplex PCR. This sample carries 150,000 to 200,000 clones, about two thirds of them seen once, and the ten largest clones take approximately 0.9%. Source: CD4+ T cells sorted from blood, taken at week 4, from a patient treated with tofacitinib. The receptors here all came from a human donor with alopecia areata. The CDR3 runs from the conserved cysteine through the conserved F or W. D genes are given only for firm matches. Only part of the rows carry a size: once, few, many, or a class if the clone is expanded.

cdr3_nt cdr3_aa clone_size v_call d_call j_call
TGTGCCAGCAGTTTATTGCAGAGTAACTATGGCTACACCTTC CASSLLQSNYGYTF - TRBV27 - TRBJ1-2
TGTGCCACCGAAACTGGGTATGGCTACACCTTC CATETGYGYTF few TRBV21-1 - TRBJ1-2
TGTGCCAGCCATGATGGGCGGGGGGCCAAGAAGACCCAGTACTTC CASHDGRGAKKTQYF - TRBV7-2 TRBD2 TRBJ2-5
TGTGCCAGCAGCCAGTTACCAGGGTCCGGGTTACAGGGCTACACCTTC CASSQLPGSGLQGYTF - TRBV14 - TRBJ1-2
TGTGCCAGCAGCCCCCGCTACACCAGGGACCCCGAGCAGTACTTC CASSPRYTRDPEQYF - TRBV6-5 - TRBJ2-7
TGTGCCAGCAGCCTACCGGGGGGATCCTACGAGCAGTACTTC CASSLPGGSYEQYF - TRBV5-4 TRBD2 TRBJ2-7
TGCAGCGTTCTTGGCGGGGGGATTCGCGAGACCCAGTACTTC CSVLGGGIRETQYF few TRBV29-1 TRBD2 TRBJ2-5
TGTGCCAGCAGAAGGACAGGCGAAAAACTGTTTTTT CASRRTGEKLFF few TRBV6-6 TRBD1 TRBJ1-4
TGTGCCAGCAGCGGAGGTAGTTATGAGCAGTTCTTC CASSGGSYEQFF - TRBV9 - TRBJ2-1
TGTGCCAGCAGGATTACTTTGAGACAGGAAGCTTTCTTT CASRITLRQEAFF few TRBV27 - TRBJ1-1
TGTGCCTGGAGTGTGGGGAACCCCTACGAGCAGTACTTC CAWSVGNPYEQYF - TRBV30 - TRBJ2-7
TGTGCCTGGAGTGTACGATGGGCTGGAAGAATCGATGGCTACACCTTC CAWSVRWAGRIDGYTF once TRBV30 - TRBJ1-2
TGCGCCAGCAGTCAATTAAGGCAGGGGAGCACAGATACGCAGTATTTT CASSQLRQGSTDTQYF - TRBV23-1 - TRBJ2-3
TGTGCCAGCAGCCCCGGTTGGGGAGCCAGGGAGACCCAGTACTTC CASSPGWGARETQYF - TRBV14 - TRBJ2-5
TGTGCCTGGACACTACTCGCGGGGGGTGACGCCTACGAGCAGTACTTC CAWTLLAGGDAYEQYF - TRBV30 TRBD2 TRBJ2-7
TGTGCCAGCAGCTCCGGTGGCCGGCTCCACTTT CASSSGGRLHF - TRBV11-2 - TRBJ1-6
TGTGCCATCGGGGAGACAAAAGAGACCCAGTACTTC CAIGETKETQYF - TRBV10-3 - TRBJ2-5
TGTGCCAGCAGCGTATACAGCAACACCGGGGAGCTGTTTTTT CASSVYSNTGELFF - TRBV9 - TRBJ2-2
TGTGCCAGCAGCTATTCGAGGGTCACAGATACGCAGTATTTT CASSYSRVTDTQYF - TRBV14 - TRBJ2-3
TGTGCCATCAGTGAGGTGGGCAATCAGCCCCAGCATTTT CAISEVGNQPQHF - TRBV10-3 - TRBJ1-5
TGCAGCGTTTACCAGGACTATGGCTACACCTTC CSVYQDYGYTF few TRBV29-1 - TRBJ1-2
TGTGCCAGCAGCCCGCGGGACTTCTCCTACGAGCAGTACTTC CASSPRDFSYEQYF - TRBV7-9 - TRBJ2-7
TGTGCCAGCCTGGGACTAGCACAAGAGACCCAGTACTTC CASLGLAQETQYF once TRBV5-8 TRBD2 TRBJ2-5
TGTGCCAGCAGCTACGGGCTCGCGGATACGCAGTATTTT CASSYGLADTQYF - TRBV4-2 - TRBJ2-3
TGTGCTAGTGGTTTGGTTGGCTACACCTTC CASGLVGYTF - TRBV12-5 - TRBJ1-2
TGTGCCAGCAGCTCGGGCACCCGGCTAAACACCGGGGAGCTGTTTTTT CASSSGTRLNTGELFF - TRBV5-8 - TRBJ2-2
TGCAGCGTTCGAAGGGAATCGGTGAGGGCTTTCTTT CSVRRESVRAFF - TRBV29-1 - TRBJ1-1
TGTGCTAGCAGCCGACAGAAGAACACTGAAGCTTTCTTT CASSRQKNTEAFF - TRBV7-7 - TRBJ1-1
TGTGCCTGGAATGACAGGTCGGTGGATTCACCCCTCCACTTT CAWNDRSVDSPLHF - TRBV30 - TRBJ1-6
TGTGCCAGCAGCCTAGGACAGCTCTCTGGAAACACCATATATTTT CASSLGQLSGNTIYF few TRBV7-3 - TRBJ1-3
TGCGCCAGCAGCCCCGTTTGGGGCGAGCAGTACTTC CASSPVWGEQYF - TRBV4-1 - TRBJ2-7
TGCAGCGCAAGGGGGGGCGTCACTTACGAGCAGTACTTC CSARGGVTYEQYF once TRBV29-1 - TRBJ2-7
TGTGCCAGCAGCGTAGAGGATACCTCCGGGGAGACCCAGTACTTC CASSVEDTSGETQYF - TRBV9 - TRBJ2-5
TGTGCCAGCAGCTCGGAGAATGGCTACACCTTC CASSSENGYTF - TRBV5-6 - TRBJ1-2
TGCGCCAGCAGCTTGACCAGCTCCTATAATTCACCCCTCCACTTT CASSLTSSYNSPLHF once TRBV5-1 - TRBJ1-6
TGTGCCAGCAGCCATCCCTCTGGAAACACCATATATTTT CASSHPSGNTIYF few TRBV6-1 - TRBJ1-3
TGTGCCAGCAGCAGCTACCGTGGGGACAGGGACTACGAGCAGTACTTC CASSSYRGDRDYEQYF - TRBV13 TRBD1 TRBJ2-7
TGTGCCAGCGGGGAGTGGGATACGCAGTATTTT CASGEWDTQYF few TRBV6-5 - TRBJ2-3
TGTGCCAGCAGTAGTGGACAGTCCCTAGGGCCCCAGCATTTT CASSSGQSLGPQHF - TRBV5-6 - TRBJ1-5
TGCAGCGTACAGGAGGTGGTAGGTTCACCCCTCCACTTT CSVQEVVGSPLHF - TRBV29-1 - TRBJ1-6
TGTGCCTGGAGTACAGGGAGTGGAAACACCATATATTTT CAWSTGSGNTIYF - TRBV30 - TRBJ1-3
TGTGCCAGCAGTACCCCCGGGTCCTACAATGAGCAGTTCTTC CASSTPGSYNEQFF - TRBV2 - TRBJ2-1
TGCAGCGTTGTTTGGTCCTTGGGGGGCTACACCTTC CSVVWSLGGYTF - TRBV29-1 - TRBJ1-2
TGTGCCAGCGGAACAGGGGCTAAAGAGACCCAGTACTTC CASGTGAKETQYF few TRBV5-4 TRBD1 TRBJ2-5
TGCAGCGCCGTTAGTACCAACTATGGCTACACCTTC CSAVSTNYGYTF - TRBV29-1 - TRBJ1-2
TGCAGCGTTGGTAGTGGACAGGGGGCGAATCAGCCCCAGCATTTT CSVGSGQGANQPQHF - TRBV29-1 TRBD1 TRBJ1-5
TGTGCCAGCAGACAGGGATCCCAAGAGACCCAGTACTTC CASRQGSQETQYF - TRBV6-5 - TRBJ2-5
TGCAGCGTTTCTCTAACCTACGAGCAGTACTTC CSVSLTYEQYF - TRBV29-1 - TRBJ2-7
TGTGCCAGCAGCTTATGGGCAGGAGGGGGGTACACTGAAGCTTTCTTT CASSLWAGGGYTEAFF - TRBV7-2 - TRBJ1-1
TGTGTGGTAGAAAAATCCTATGGCTACACCTTC CVVEKSYGYTF - TRBV30 - TRBJ1-2
TGCGCCAGCAGCCAAGATGGGGGGAGCAATCAGCCCCAGCATTTT CASSQDGGSNQPQHF once TRBV4-3 - TRBJ1-5
TGTGCCAGCAGCGTAGGCCCCAAGAATCAGCCCCAGCATTTT CASSVGPKNQPQHF few TRBV9 - TRBJ1-5
TGCGCCAGCAGCCCTAGGACCCTTGAAGAGACCCAGTACTTC CASSPRTLEETQYF - TRBV5-1 - TRBJ2-5
TGTGCCAGCAGCGTAGGAGCAGGGGGCTTTGAAAAACTGTTTTTT CASSVGAGGFEKLFF - TRBV9 TRBD1 TRBJ1-4